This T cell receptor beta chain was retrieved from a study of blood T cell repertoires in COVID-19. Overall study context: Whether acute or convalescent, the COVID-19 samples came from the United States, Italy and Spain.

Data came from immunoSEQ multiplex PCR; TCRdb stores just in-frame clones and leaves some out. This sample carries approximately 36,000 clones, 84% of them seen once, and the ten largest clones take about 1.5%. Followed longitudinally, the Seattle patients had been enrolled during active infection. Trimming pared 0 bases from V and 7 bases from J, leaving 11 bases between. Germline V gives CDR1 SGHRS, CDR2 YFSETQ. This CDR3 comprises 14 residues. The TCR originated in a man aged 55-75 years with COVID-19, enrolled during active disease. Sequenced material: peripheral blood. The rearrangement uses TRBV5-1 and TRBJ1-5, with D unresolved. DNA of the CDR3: TGCGCCAGCAGCTTGGGAGGAGTCAGCCAGCCCCAGCATTTT. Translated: CASSLGGVSQPQHF. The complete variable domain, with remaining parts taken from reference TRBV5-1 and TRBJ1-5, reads KAGVTQTPRYLIKTRGQQVTLSCSPISGHRSVSWYQQTPGQGLQFLFEYFSETQRNKGNFPGRFSGRQFSNSRSEMNVSTLELGDSALYLCASSLGGVSQPQHFGDGTRLSIL.